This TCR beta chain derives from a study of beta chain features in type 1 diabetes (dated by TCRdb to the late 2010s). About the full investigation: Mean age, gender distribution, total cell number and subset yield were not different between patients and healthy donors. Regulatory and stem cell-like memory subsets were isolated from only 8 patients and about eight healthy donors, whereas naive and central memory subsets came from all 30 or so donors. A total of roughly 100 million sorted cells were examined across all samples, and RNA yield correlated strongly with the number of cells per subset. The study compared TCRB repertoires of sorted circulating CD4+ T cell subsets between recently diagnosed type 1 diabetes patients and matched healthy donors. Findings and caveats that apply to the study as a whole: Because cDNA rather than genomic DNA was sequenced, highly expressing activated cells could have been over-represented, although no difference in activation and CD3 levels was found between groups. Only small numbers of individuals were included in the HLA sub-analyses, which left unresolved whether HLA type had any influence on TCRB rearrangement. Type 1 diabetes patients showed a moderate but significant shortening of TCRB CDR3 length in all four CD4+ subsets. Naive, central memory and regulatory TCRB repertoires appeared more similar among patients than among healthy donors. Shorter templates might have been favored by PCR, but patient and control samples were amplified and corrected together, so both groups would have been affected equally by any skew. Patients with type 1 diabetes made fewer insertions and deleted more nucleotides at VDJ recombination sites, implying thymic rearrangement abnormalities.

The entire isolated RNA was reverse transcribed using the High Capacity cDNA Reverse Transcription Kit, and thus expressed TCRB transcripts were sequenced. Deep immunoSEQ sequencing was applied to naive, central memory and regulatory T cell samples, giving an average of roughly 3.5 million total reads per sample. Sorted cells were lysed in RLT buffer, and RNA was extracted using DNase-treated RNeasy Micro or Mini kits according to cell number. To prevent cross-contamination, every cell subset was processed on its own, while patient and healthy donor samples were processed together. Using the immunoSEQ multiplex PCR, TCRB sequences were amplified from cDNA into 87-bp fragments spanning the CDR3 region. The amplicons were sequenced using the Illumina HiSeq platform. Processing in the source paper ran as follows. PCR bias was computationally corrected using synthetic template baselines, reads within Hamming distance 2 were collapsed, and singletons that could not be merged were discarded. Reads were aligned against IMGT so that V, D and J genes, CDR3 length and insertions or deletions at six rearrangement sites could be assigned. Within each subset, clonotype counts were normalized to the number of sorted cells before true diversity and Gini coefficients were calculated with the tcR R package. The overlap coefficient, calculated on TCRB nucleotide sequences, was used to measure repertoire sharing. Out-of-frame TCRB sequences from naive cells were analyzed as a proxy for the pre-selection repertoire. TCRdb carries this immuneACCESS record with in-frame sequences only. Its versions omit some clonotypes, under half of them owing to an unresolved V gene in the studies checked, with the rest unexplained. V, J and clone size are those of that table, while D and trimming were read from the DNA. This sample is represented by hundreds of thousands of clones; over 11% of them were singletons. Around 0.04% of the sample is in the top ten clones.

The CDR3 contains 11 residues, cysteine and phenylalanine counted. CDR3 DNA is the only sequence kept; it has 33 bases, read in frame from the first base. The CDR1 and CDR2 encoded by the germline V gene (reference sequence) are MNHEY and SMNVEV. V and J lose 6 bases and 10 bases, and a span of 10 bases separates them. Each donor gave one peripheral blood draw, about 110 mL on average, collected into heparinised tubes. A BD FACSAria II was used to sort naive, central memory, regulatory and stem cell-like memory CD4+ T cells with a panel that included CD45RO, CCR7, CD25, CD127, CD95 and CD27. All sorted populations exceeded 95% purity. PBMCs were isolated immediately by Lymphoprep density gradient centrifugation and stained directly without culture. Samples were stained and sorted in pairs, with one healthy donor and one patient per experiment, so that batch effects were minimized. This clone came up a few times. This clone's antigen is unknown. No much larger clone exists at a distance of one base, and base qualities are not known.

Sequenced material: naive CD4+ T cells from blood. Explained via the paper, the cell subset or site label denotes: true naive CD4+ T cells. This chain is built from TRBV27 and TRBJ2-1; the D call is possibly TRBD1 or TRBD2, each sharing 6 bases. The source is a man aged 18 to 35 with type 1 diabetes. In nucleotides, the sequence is TGTGCCAGCAGACAGGGAGGCGAGCAGTTCTTC. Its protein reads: CASRQGGEQFF.